These T cell receptor beta chains were read from a single sample in a study of CD8+CD57+ T cells in acquired aplastic anemia. Each CDR3 protein gets one entry after TCRdb re-called the reads with MiXCR. The sample yields about 180,000 distinct CDR3 sequences, over 40% seen once. Material for sequencing was sorted CD4+, CD8+, or CD8+CD57+ T cells (not recorded which) from PBMCs. Every receptor here comes from a human donor with aplastic anemia. CDR3s include the opening cysteine and the closing phenylalanine or tryptophan. Fields, in order: clone size, J gene, D gene, V gene, CDR3 DNA, CDR3 protein. D genes are given only for firm matches. Some rows have no size entry. The others give once, few or many, or a class for an expanded clone.

many | TRBJ2-2 | . | TRBV11-3 | TGTGCCAGCAGCTTAGAGGGACAAAACACCGGGGAGCTGTTTTTT | CASSLEGQNTGELFF
many | TRBJ1-1 | TRBD1 | TRBV20-1 | TGCAGTGCGAGAACCCCCTTAGGGACAGGGAACACTGAAGCTTTCTTT | CSARTPLGTGNTEAFF
. | TRBJ2-7 | TRBD2 | TRBV24-1 | TGTGCCACCAGTGATCGGACTAGCGGGGCCAACGAGCAGTACTTC | CATSDRTSGANEQYF
. | TRBJ2-3 | . | TRBV6-1 | TGTGTCAGCAGTGACCGCGGGTGCACAGATGCGCAGTATTTT | CVSSDRGCTDAQYF
. | TRBJ1-1 | TRBD1 | TRBV10-3 | TGTGCCATCAGTGTTTCGACAGGGCAACTGAACACTGAAGCTTTCTTT | CAISVSTGQLNTEAFF
. | TRBJ2-7 | . | TRBV7-2 | TGTGCCAGCAGCCAAATCCCGCTGACCGAGCAGTACTTC | CASSQIPLTEQYF
many | TRBJ2-7 | TRBD2 | TRBV5-1 | TGCGCCAGCACTATTGGGAGGGTAGCGGGAGCTTCGGGCGAGCAGTACTTC | CASTIGRVAGASGEQYF
many | TRBJ2-1 | TRBD1 | TRBV4-1 | TGCGCCAGCAGCCAAGGGGACAGATACAATGAGCAGTTCTTC | CASSQGDRYNEQFF
many | TRBJ2-2 | TRBD2 | TRBV24-1 | TGTGCCACCAGTGATCCAGGACTAGAAAACACCGGGGAGCTGTTTTTT | CATSDPGLENTGELFF
. | TRBJ2-1 | . | TRBV25-1 | TGTGCCAGCAGCCGCTTTGGGGGTCTCGGCAATGAGCAGTTCTTC | CASSRFGGLGNEQFF
. | TRBJ2-3 | TRBD1 | TRBV7-6 | TGTGCCAGCAGCATGGGACAGGGTATCGCAGATACGCAGTATTTT | CASSMGQGIADTQYF
once | TRBJ2-7 | . | TRBV7-9 | TGTGCCAGCAGCTTAGTTCCGGGGCACGAGCAGTACTTC | CASSLVPGHEQYF
. | TRBJ2-5 | TRBD1 | TRBV7-2 | TGTGCCAGCAGCTTCGGACAGGGTGAGGAGACCCAGTACTTC | CASSFGQGEETQYF
few | TRBJ1-1 | TRBD1 | TRBV5-1 | TGCGCCAGCAGCTTGTGGGACAGGGGGATGAACACTGACGCTTTCTTT | CASSLWDRGMNTDAFF
. | TRBJ2-7 | . | TRBV5-1 | TGCGCCAGCACCGTAGGAGCGAGCTCCTACGAGCAGTACTTC | CASTVGASSYEQYF
many | TRBJ2-1 | . | TRBV12-3/TRBV12-4 | TGTGCCAGCAGTTTAGCAGGGGGGTCCGAGCAGTTCTTC | CASSLAGGSEQFF
. | TRBJ2-3 | . | TRBV25-1 | TGTGCCAGCAGTCCATCCGCTCCAGATACGCAGTATTTT | CASSPSAPDTQYF
few | TRBJ2-7 | TRBD1 | TRBV25-1 | TGTGCCAGCAGCTCGCTCTTCCGGGACAGCCAGCACGAGCAGTACTTC | CASSSLFRDSQHEQYF
. | TRBJ1-6 | . | TRBV7-7 | TGTGCTAGCAGCTTAGTCAACAGAGTCCTTAATAATTCACCCCTCCACTTT | CASSLVNRVLNNSPLHF
. | TRBJ2-5 | . | TRBV6-1 | TGTGCCACAATGGACCCCTCTGGGAAGCAGACCCAGTACTTC | CATMDPSGKQTQYF
many | TRBJ1-3 | TRBD1 | TRBV6-1 | TGTGCCAGCTCATCTTCAGGGGGCATAGGTGGAAACACCATATATTTT | CASSSSGGIGGNTIYF
. | TRBJ2-2 | TRBD2 | TRBV11-2 | TGTGCCAGCAGCAAACTAGCGGGAGATTTAGCCGGGGAGCTGTTTTTT | CASSKLAGDLAGELFF
many | TRBJ2-2 | . | TRBV24-1 | TGTGCCACCAGTGACCCTTCAGAGGGTGCCGGGGAGCTGTTTTTT | CATSDPSEGAGELFF
many | TRBJ1-5 | . | TRBV5-1 | TGCGCCAGCAGCGTTGGGACGGCTAGCAATCAGCCCCAGCATTTT | CASSVGTASNQPQHF
many | TRBJ2-4 | . | TRBV7-8 | TGTGCCAGCTCGTCCGAGTTTAGGGATTTAAACATTCAGTACTTC | CASSSEFRDLNIQYF
few | TRBJ2-1 | TRBD2 | TRBV9 | TGTGCCAGCAGCGATCGCGGGAGGATGGGCGGTTGGGGCTCCTACAATGAGCAGTTCTTC | CASSDRGRMGGWGSYNEQFF
. | TRBJ1-2 | . | TRBV28 | TGTGCCAGCAGTTTGGGACCAGGACGTGGCTACACCTTC | CASSLGPGRGYTF
once | TRBJ1-2 | . | TRBV12-3/TRBV12-4 | TGTGCCAGCAGTTTTGGCGGGGCTATATATGGCTACACCTTC | CASSFGGAIYGYTF
. | TRBJ2-7 | . | TRBV24-1 | TGTGCCACCAGTGATTCAACATCGGGGGCTCTCGAGCAGTACTTC | CATSDSTSGALEQYF
few | TRBJ1-6 | . | TRBV25-1 | TGTGCCAGCAGGACTACTGAAACAGGCCGCCCAAATTCACCCCTCCACTTT | CASRTTETGRPNSPLHF
. | TRBJ1-2 | . | TRBV7-6 | TGTGCCAGCAGCACCAAAAACTATGGCTACACCTTC | CASSTKNYGYTF
many | TRBJ1-1 | . | TRBV6-2/TRBV6-3 | TGTGCCAGCACCTCCGTATTAGCCGATGAAGCTTTCTTT | CASTSVLADEAFF
once | TRBJ2-1 | . | TRBV5-4 | TGTGCCAGCAGCTTACAAAGTGGTCCTAGGGATGAGCAGTTCTTC | CASSLQSGPRDEQFF
few | TRBJ2-5 | . | TRBV6-2/TRBV6-3 | TGTGCCAGCAGTTGGGGGCAGGGGCGCCAAGAGACCCAGTACTTC | CASSWGQGRQETQYF
many | TRBJ2-1 | TRBD2 | TRBV9 | TGTGCCAGCAGTGAGACTAGCGGGAAAACCAATGAGCAGTTCTTC | CASSETSGKTNEQFF
. | TRBJ2-7 | . | TRBV6-1 | TGTGCCAGCAGTGAAGCGGCGGCCGTACCCATCGAGCAGTACTTC | CASSEAAAVPIEQYF
few | TRBJ2-7 | . | TRBV9 | TGTGCCAGCAGCGGCCGTGAAGACTCCTACGAGCAGTACTTC | CASSGREDSYEQYF
. | TRBJ2-3 | . | TRBV28 | TGTGCCAGCAGCTCCCGCCGTGGGGCTAGCACAGATACGCAGTATTTT | CASSSRRGASTDTQYF
many | TRBJ2-5 | TRBD2 | TRBV7-2 | TGTGCCAGCAGTATGACCAGCGGGGGTCTCCCCGCGGAGACCCAGTACTTC | CASSMTSGGLPAETQYF
. | TRBJ2-1 | . | TRBV4-2 | TGTGCCAGCAGCCAAGATAACAATGAGCAGTTCTTC | CASSQDNNEQFF
. | TRBJ1-2 | . | TRBV9 | TGTGCCAGCAGCGCAACAGGCCCCTATGGCTACACCTTC | CASSATGPYGYTF
. | TRBJ2-7 | . | TRBV24-1 | TGTGCCACCAGTGATTTTAGGGGTCCTTTCTACGAGCAGTACTTC | CATSDFRGPFYEQYF
once | TRBJ1-3 | . | TRBV11-2 | TGTGCCAGCAGCCTAGACGGGGGCTTGCGAAACACCATATATTTT | CASSLDGGLRNTIYF
. | TRBJ2-7 | TRBD2 | TRBV10-3 | TGTGCCATCAGTGAGAGGACTAGCGGGAACGAGCAGTACTTC | CAISERTSGNEQYF
. | TRBJ2-3 | TRBD2 | TRBV10-3 | TGTGCCATCAGCCTAGCGGGCACAGATACGCAGTATTTT | CAISLAGTDTQYF
. | TRBJ1-2 | . | TRBV2 | TGTGCCAGCAGCCAAATGGGGGCTGGGGTTTATGGCTACACCTTC | CASSQMGAGVYGYTF
. | TRBJ1-5 | . | TRBV29-1 | TGCAGCGTTGAAGGGACCGCCGGGAGTGGTCCCCAGCATTTT | CSVEGTAGSGPQHF
. | TRBJ2-3 | . | TRBV6-1 | TGTGCCAGCTCGGTCAGGGACACAGATACGCAGTGTTTT | CASSVRDTDTQCF
. | TRBJ2-1 | TRBD2 | TRBV25-1 | TGTGCCAGCGGTACCCCTCGTGTTCTAGCGGGACAAAATGAGCAGTTCTTC | CASGTPRVLAGQNEQFF
. | TRBJ2-2 | . | TRBV6-1 | TGTGCCAGCAGTGGTGGGACGGTCAACACCGGGGAGCTGTTTTTT | CASSGGTVNTGELFF
once | TRBJ2-3 | . | TRBV19 | TGTGCTAGATACCTCCTACGCACAGATACGCAGTATTTT | CARYLLRTDTQYF
. | TRBJ2-7 | TRBD1 | TRBV24-1 | TGTGCCACCAGTGACCGGGGACAGGTAGCCTACGAGCAGTACTTC | CATSDRGQVAYEQYF